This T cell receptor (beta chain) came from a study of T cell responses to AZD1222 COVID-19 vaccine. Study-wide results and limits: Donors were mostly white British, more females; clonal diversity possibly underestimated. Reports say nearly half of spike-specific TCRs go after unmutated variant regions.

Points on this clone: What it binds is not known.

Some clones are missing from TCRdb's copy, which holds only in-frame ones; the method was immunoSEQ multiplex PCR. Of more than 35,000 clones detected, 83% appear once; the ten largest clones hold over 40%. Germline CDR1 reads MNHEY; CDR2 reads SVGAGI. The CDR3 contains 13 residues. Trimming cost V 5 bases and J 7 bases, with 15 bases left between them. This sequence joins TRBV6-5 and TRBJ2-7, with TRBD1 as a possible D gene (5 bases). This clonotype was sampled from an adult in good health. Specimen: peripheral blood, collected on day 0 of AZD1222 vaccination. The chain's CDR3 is CASSPSTWTEQYF. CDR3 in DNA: TGTGCCAGCAGTCCGTCAACCTGGACAGAGCAGTACTTC.